The 31 T cell receptor beta chains listed next were all sequenced from one sample in a study of T cells in Graves' hyperthyroidism and ophthalmopathy. There were TCR beta CDR3 regions amplified from RNA transcripts. An initial round of RT-PCR targeting the TCR CDR3 relied on the HTBI primer set. A single record per CDR3 protein comes from TCRdb applying MiXCR to the multiplex PCR reads. The profile shows roughly 420,000 distinct CDR3 sequences, around a sixth of them singletons. Source material: blood. These receptors were collected from a woman aged 18-29 years with Graves' hyperthyroidism.

The J gene is TRBJ2-1, the V gene TRBV20-1; 12 bases agree with TRBD2. Germline CDR1 DFQATT, CDR2 SNEGSKA (reference sequence). This CDR3 has 17 amino acids. V lost 6 bases and J lost 6; bases outside the gene matches: 15. In DNA, the CDR3 is TGCAGTGCCGCGGACAGCATCGGACTAGCGGGGTTCAATGAGCAGTTCTTC. Residues: CSAADSIGLAGFNEQFF.

This clonotype showed up many times. The chain combines TRBV12-3 or TRBV12-4 with TRBJ1-2; TRBD1 matches at 9 bases. This CDR3 comprises 16 residues. The ends lost 6 bases at V and 0 bases at J; junction bases unmatched: 8. The CDR3 region is CASRVPGQGANYGYTF. CDR3 in DNA: TGTGCCAGCAGAGTACCGGGACAGGGAGCTAACTATGGCTACACCTTC.

Only a few counts were recorded for this clonotype. V and J are TRBV14 and TRBJ2-7, with D uncertain. Germline V lookup: CDR1 SGHDN, CDR2 FVKESK. V was shortened by 0 bases and J by 7 bases, with 13 bases between the two germline ends. The length of the CDR3 is 14 residues. CDR3 coding DNA: TGTGCCAGCAGCCAAGATTGGGCCGCGAGGGAGCAGTACTTC. It specifies CASSQDWAAREQYF.

This clonotype was counted many times. CDR3 coding DNA: TGTGCCAGCAGTTACAGGTTTCGCTCCCTTTTTTCCTACGAGCAGTACTTC. Its translation is CASSYRFRSLFSYEQYF. This chain connects TRBV6-6 to TRBJ2-7; unclear D gene. Germline assignment: CDR1 MNHNY and CDR2 SVGAGI (reference sequence). The CDR3 spans 17 residues. Trimming took off 2 bases at V and 1 base at J, with 18 bases between the two ends.

This clonotype was counted a few times. The chain employs TRBV9 and TRBJ1-2; D is ambiguous. Trimming took off 3 bases at V and 1 base at J, with 16 bases between the two ends. Germline CDR1 and CDR2: SGDLS and YYNGEE. The CDR3 extends over 16 amino acids. The chain's CDR3 is CASSAQMGGLNYGYTF. The CDR3 DNA is TGTGCCAGCAGCGCACAAATGGGCGGTCTTAACTATGGCTACACCTTC.

This clonotype came up once. V gene TRBV20-1 combines with J gene TRBJ2-3; TRBD2 matches at 12 bases. The V gene end was trimmed by 1 base and the J gene end by 6 bases; junction bases not matched to a gene: 17. The CDR3 has 19 amino acids. Germline CDR1 is DFQATT and CDR2 is SNEGSKA (reference sequence). Here the CDR3 reads CSARVMVGLLAGGKDTQYF. Written as DNA, the CDR3 is TGCAGTGCTAGAGTCATGGTTGGGTTACTAGCGGGAGGAAAGGATACGCAGTATTTT.

This clonotype was seen repeatedly, ten times or more. CDR3 residues: CASSRSGGIYEQYF. The CDR3 DNA sequence: TGCGCCAGCAGCCGCAGCGGGGGAATCTACGAGCAGTACTTC. The gene calls are TRBV5-1 and TRBJ2-7, with 8 bases lining up with TRBD2. Looked up from germline, CDR1 is SGHRS and CDR2 is YFSETQ. The CDR3 covers 14 residues. Germline trimming cut 4 bases from V and 3 bases from J; bases unmatched to any gene: 6.

Many counts were recorded for this clonotype. The chain uses TRBV20-1 and TRBJ2-5; the match to TRBD2 covers 12 bases. The CDR3 length is 15 residues. Germline assignment: CDR1 DFQATT and CDR2 SNEGSKA (reference sequence). Unmatched junction bases numbered 3, after V lost 3 bases and J lost 1 base. CDR3 bases: TGCAGTGCTAGCCTAGCGGGAGGGGCCCAAGAGACCCAGTACTTC. Encoded protein: CSASLAGGAQETQYF.

The V gene is TRBV15, the J gene TRBJ2-3, with unresolved D. Germline V gives CDR1 LNHNV, CDR2 YYDKDF (reference sequence). Trimming cost V 4 bases and J 3 bases, with 17 bases left between them. The CDR3 loop spans 16 amino acids. As DNA, the CDR3 is TGTGCCACCAGCACGGTGCCTGGGGTGCTGACAGATACGCAGTATTTT. As protein: CATSTVPGVLTDTQYF.

V usage is TRBV7-2 and J usage is TRBJ2-5; D is unresolved. V lost 9 bases, J lost 5 bases, and 13 bases lay in between. The CDR3 covers 12 residues. CDR1 is SGHTA, CDR2 FQGNSA, per germline. The CDR3 is CASSRTRETQYF. As DNA, the CDR3 is TGTGCCAGTAGTAGAACGCGGGAGACCCAGTACTTC.

The V and J genes are TRBV19 and TRBJ2-2, with 7 bases aligning to TRBD1. Germline lookup yields CDR1 LNHDA and CDR2 SQIVND (reference sequence). V gave up 5 bases and J gave up 6 bases; unmatched junction bases: 9. The CDR3 extends over 15 amino acids. CDR3 sequence: CASSALDRVAGELFF. As DNA, the CDR3 is TGTGCCAGTAGTGCCCTTGACAGGGTGGCCGGGGAGCTGTTTTTT.

In its sample, this clonotype was seen a few times. The chain recombines TRBV12-3 or TRBV12-4 with TRBJ1-5; the match to TRBD1 covers 8 bases. The CDR3 has 18 residues. J was trimmed by 2 bases and V by 6 bases; bases with no gene match: 15. The CDR3: CASSPRTGNVLGNQPQHF. CDR3 in DNA: TGTGCCAGCAGCCCTAGGACAGGGAATGTTCTTGGCAATCAGCCCCAGCATTTT.

The chain has TRBV12-3 or TRBV12-4 and TRBJ2-7; 7 positions agree with TRBD1. With V trimmed by 4 bases and J by 4 bases, 4 bases remained unmatched. The CDR3 length is 13 residues. The CDR3 spells CASSSGQLYEQYF. The CDR3 DNA follows: TGTGCCAGCAGTTCGGGACAGCTATACGAGCAGTACTTC.

Turning to this clonotype: A much larger clone differs from this one at a single base, so this may be a read error. This sequence joins TRBV7-9 and TRBJ2-1; 7 positions agree with TRBD2. CDR3 length: 17 residues. Germline CDR1 and CDR2: SEHNR and FQNEAQ (reference sequence). CDR3 nucleotides: TGTGCCAGCAGCTTAGTTCTCGGGGGGAGCTCCTACAATGAGCATTTCTTC. Translated, it gives CASSLVLGGSSYNEHFF. The full variable domain, its missing parts supplied by reference TRBV7-9 and TRBJ2-1, is DTGVSQNPRHKITKRGQNVTFRCDPISEHNRLYWYRQTLGQGPEFLTYFQNEAQLEKSRLLSDRFSAERPKGSFSTLEIQRTEQGDSAMYLCASSLVLGGSSYNEHFFGPGTRLTVL.

In this sample, this clonotype turned up many times. The junction shows a germline mismatch at one end, possibly a read error. The rearrangement joins TRBV20-1 to TRBJ1-5; 11 bases match TRBD1. This CDR3 region has 18 residues. CDR1 is DFQATT and CDR2 is SNEGSKA in the germline V gene (reference sequence). The CDR3 is CSARDRDRGMYSNQPQHF. The CDR3 region has the DNA TGCAGTGCAAGAGACCGGGACAGGGGGATGTATAGCAATCAGCCCCAGCATTTT.

There are a few counts of this clonotype. This chain connects TRBV6-1 to TRBJ1-5; D not certain. Trimming removed 5 bases from V and 2 bases from J, with 13 bases in between. The germline gives CDR1 MNHNS, CDR2 SASEGT. This CDR3 contains 15 residues. In DNA form, the CDR3 reads TGTGCCAGCAGTCTCGCGTGGGGAGGCAATCAGCCCCAGCATTTT. Protein: CASSLAWGGNQPQHF.

There are a few counts of this clonotype. The chain is built from TRBV18 and TRBJ1-2; 7 bases fit TRBD1. Trimming took 3 bases from V and 6 from J; bases not matched to a gene: 10. The CDR3 extends over 15 amino acids. Germline lookup yields CDR1 KGHSH and CDR2 LQKENI. The CDR3 loop is CASSPQQGVADGYTF. CDR3 sequence (DNA): TGTGCCAGCTCACCTCAGCAGGGGGTGGCAGATGGCTACACCTTC.

This clonotype was seen at least ten times. V is TRBV12-3 or TRBV12-4 and J is TRBJ2-7; 11 nucleotides line up with TRBD2. V lost 6 bases to trimming and J lost 5 bases; unmatched junction nucleotides: 6. The CDR3 runs 14 residues. CDR3 DNA: TGTGCCAGCAGACTAGCGGGAGATTTCCACGAGCAGTACTTC. It codes for CASRLAGDFHEQYF.

This clonotype was recorded a few times. The chain carries TRBV14 and TRBJ1-1; D is uncertain. V lost 0 bases to trimming and J lost 1 base, with 18 bases between them. Germline CDR1 and CDR2: SGHDN and FVKESK. This CDR3 contains 18 residues. The CDR3 bases are TGTGCCAGCAGCCAAGAAACTTTAATCTTCGGGCAGAACACTGAAGCTTTCTTT. This codes for CASSQETLIFGQNTEAFF.

This chain uses TRBV29-1 with TRBJ2-2, with a possible D match to TRBD2 (5 bases). The CDR3 sequence is 13 residues long. Germline CDR1 and CDR2: SQVTM and ANQGSEA. Trimming shortened V by 4 bases and J by 7 bases, and 13 bases separated the two germline ends. The CDR3 nucleotides read TGCAGCGTTGCAGCAGGACGGGACGGGGAGCTGTTTTTT. This sequence encodes CSVAAGRDGELFF.

The rearrangement joins TRBV5-1 to TRBJ2-1; D remains ambiguous. Per germline, CDR1 SGHRS and CDR2 YFSETQ. Trimming removed 4 bases from V and 1 base from J, with 18 bases in between. The CDR3 runs to 17 residues. This chain's CDR3 is CASSQLGLGVSYNEQFF. In nucleotides, the CDR3 is TGCGCCAGCAGCCAGCTAGGGCTTGGGGTATCCTACAATGAGCAGTTCTTC.

This rearrangement joins TRBV19 to TRBJ2-2, with 14 nucleotides matching TRBD2. This CDR3 has 19 residues. The V gene end was trimmed by 7 bases and the J gene end by 1 base; junction bases not matched to a gene: 11. The germline gives CDR1 LNHDA, CDR2 SQIVND (reference sequence). CDR3 nucleotides: TGTGCCAGTAACCAGCTAGGACTAGCGGGAGGCGGGAACACCGGGGAGCTGTTTTTT. The encoded protein is CASNQLGLAGGGNTGELFF.

The chain couples TRBV14 to TRBJ2-7; the D gene is possibly TRBD1 (5 bases). Between the trimmed V and J ends, which lost 4 bases and 3 bases, there was a span of 16 bases. The CDR3 runs 15 residues. CDR1 and CDR2 from the germline V gene are SGHDN and FVKESK. The CDR3 nucleotides are TGTGCCAGCAGCCGTGCTCAAGGGGCACTCTACGAGCAGTACTTC. Its translation: CASSRAQGALYEQYF.

In its sample, this clonotype was seen many times. The J gene is TRBJ1-2, the V gene TRBV24-1; D call uncertain. The CDR3 sequence is 13 residues long. In germline, CDR1 is KGHDR, CDR2 SFDVKD. The ends were cut back, 3 bases at V and 6 bases at J, with 10 bases in the middle. The CDR3 DNA reads as TGTGCCACCAGTGATAAGGGTATGGATGGCTACACCTTC. Translated, it gives CATSDKGMDGYTF.

This clonotype was observed at least ten times. The chain uses TRBV18 and TRBJ2-3; unclear D gene. The length of the CDR3 is 12 residues. The germline V gene encodes CDR1 KGHSH and CDR2 LQKENI. Trimming removed 2 bases at V and 3 bases at J, with 3 bases between. This CDR3 is CASSPETDTQYF. CDR3 DNA: TGTGCCAGCTCACCAGAGACAGATACGCAGTATTTT. Looking up the rest from reference TRBV18 and TRBJ2-3 gives the full variable domain: NAGVMQNPRHLVRRRGQEARLRCSPMKGHSHVYWYRQLPEEGLKFMVYLQKENIIDESGMPKERFSAEFPKEGPSILRIQQVVRGDSAAYFCASSPETDTQYFGPGTRLTVL.

The V and J genes are TRBV19 and TRBJ1-5, with 10 bases matching TRBD1. The CDR3 runs 14 residues. CDR1 is LNHDA and CDR2 is SQIVND in the germline V gene (reference sequence). The V gene end was trimmed by 5 bases and the J gene end by 5 bases; junction bases not matched to a gene: 3. The chain's CDR3 is CASSSTGGDQPQHF. DNA of the CDR3: TGTGCCAGTAGTTCGACAGGGGGCGATCAGCCCCAGCATTTT.

J is TRBJ2-5 and V is TRBV27, with 7 bases matching TRBD2. Trimming at V came to 3 bases and at J to 1 base, leaving 5 bases not matched to a gene. The CDR3 is made up of 15 amino acids. The germline gives CDR1 MNHEY, CDR2 SMNVEV (reference sequence). CDR3 protein: CASSLGGTSQETQYF. CDR3 nucleotide sequence: TGTGCCAGCAGTTTGGGGGGGACGAGCCAAGAGACCCAGTACTTC.

The chain has TRBV18 and TRBJ1-6, with D perhaps TRBD1 (5 bases). V dropped 3 bases and J dropped 1 base, with 19 bases sitting between them. The CDR3 runs 19 residues. In germline, CDR1 is KGHSH, CDR2 LQKENI. As DNA, the CDR3 is TGTGCCAGCTCACCGGGGTCCCAGGGCAGTACTTCCTATAATTCACCCCTCCACTTT. Encoded protein: CASSPGSQGSTSYNSPLHF.

This clonotype was observed many times. J is TRBJ1-3 and V is TRBV7-2; D is unclear. Germline V gives CDR1 SGHTA, CDR2 FQGNSA. This CDR3 contains 16 residues. V shed 3 bases and J shed 0 bases, with 12 bases lying between them. The CDR3 DNA sequence: TGTGCCAGCAGCTTTGATGGGGTTTACTCTGGAAACACCATATATTTT. It specifies CASSFDGVYSGNTIYF.

This rearrangement joins TRBV5-5 to TRBJ2-7; a possible D gene is TRBD1 (6 bases). The CDR3 covers 15 residues. CDR1 and CDR2 (germline): SGHKS, YYEKEE (reference sequence). The V and J ends lost 5 bases and 3 bases respectively, with 18 bases between them. For the CDR3, the DNA is TGTGCCAGCAGTTTAATGGGGGCCGGCGGCTACGAGCAGTACTTC. As protein: CASSLMGAGGYEQYF.

This clonotype was counted many times. The chain has TRBV4-1 and TRBJ2-5; D tentatively fits TRBD1 or TRBD2 (5 bases each). The CDR3 extends over 15 amino acids. Germline lookup yields CDR1 MGHRA and CDR2 YSYEKL. The V gene lost 1 base and the J gene lost 1 base, with 10 bases spanning the gap. The CDR3 reads CASSQGETVQETQYF. The CDR3 nucleotides read TGCGCCAGCAGCCAAGGGGAGACAGTCCAAGAGACCCAGTACTTC.